This T cell receptor (beta chain) was captured by sequencing in a study of CD8 T cells in ankylosing spondylitis (dated by TCRdb to the late 2010s). Background for the entire study: T cell receptor beta repertoires were profiled in healthy donors and ankylosing spondylitis patients so that disease-linked TCR variants could be found. Peripheral blood samples were taken, and synovial fluid was additionally collected from ankylosing spondylitis patients. The full study cohort comprised approximately 23 ankylosing spondylitis patients and approximately 100 healthy donors.

Broader findings and caveats from the paper: Significant enrichment of the disease-linked clones was reported in matched synovial fluid samples from ankylosing spondylitis patients. A TCR beta motif of 8 or 9 highly homologous amino acid variants appeared characteristic of blood from ankylosing spondylitis patients. The disease-linked clones had a CD8+ phenotype and were found at relatively low frequencies in peripheral blood. Some TCR beta motif variants had previously been reported in synovial fluid and blood of reactive arthritis patients, which suggested common disease-initiation mechanisms.

Of note for this clonotype: It lacks a known antigen. The sample holds no much larger clone one base away, and base qualities are not on file.

The germline V gene specifies SGHTA as CDR1 and FQGNSA as CDR2. V is cut by 1 base and J by 4 bases, and the space between the germline ends is 7 bases. Including cysteine and phenylalanine, the CDR3 has 13 amino acids. Only the CDR3 DNA stays, 39 bases, in frame from base 1. Sequencing was carried out with an Illumina HiSeq 2500. TCR beta libraries were prepared by quantitative 5'-RACE with molecular barcodes. Under the source paper's analysis protocol: A new computational method, built on a probabilistic model of VDJ rearrangement, was used to identify disease-linked TCR variants. Clones were called with MiXCR by TCRdb after fastp trimmed the public reads at Q25, and only in-frame beta chains were retained. Every CDR3 protein is listed once, alongside the most common genes and DNA of its rows. The V and J calls come from TCRdb's annotation, not from the publication. The sample profile shows 150,000 to 200,000 distinct CDR3 sequences; roughly 12% of them were found once. Clones ranked in the top ten supply under 35% of the sample.

Rearrangement joined TRBV7-2 to TRBJ2-5; the D region is possibly TRBD1 or TRBD2, each matching across 5 bases. This TCR was sampled from a male donor with ankylosing spondylitis or in good health (not recorded which). Sequenced input: blood, either unsorted or a sorted T cell fraction (not recorded which). The CDR3 protein: CASSLVGTETQYF. The DNA sequence follows: TGTGCCAGCAGCTTAGTGGGGACAGAGACCCAGTACTTC.